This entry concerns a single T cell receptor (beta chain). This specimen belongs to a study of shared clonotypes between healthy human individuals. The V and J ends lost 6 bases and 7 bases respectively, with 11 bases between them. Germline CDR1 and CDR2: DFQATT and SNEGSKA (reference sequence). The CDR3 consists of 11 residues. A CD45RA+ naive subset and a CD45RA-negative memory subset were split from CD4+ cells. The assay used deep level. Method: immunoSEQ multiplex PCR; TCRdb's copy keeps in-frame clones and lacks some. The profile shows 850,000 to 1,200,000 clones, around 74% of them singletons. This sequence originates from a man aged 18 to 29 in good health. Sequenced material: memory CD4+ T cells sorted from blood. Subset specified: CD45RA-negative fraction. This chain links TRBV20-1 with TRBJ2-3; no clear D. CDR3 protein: CSADMMNTQYF. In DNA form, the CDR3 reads TGCAGTGCCGATATGATGAATACGCAGTATTTT.